This is a list of T cell receptor beta chains from one sample in a study of T cells after yellow fever vaccination. TCRdb independently ran MiXCR on the 5' RACE reads; one entry per CDR3 protein. This sample carries approximately 600,000 distinct CDR3 sequences, over 9% of them seen once, and the ten largest clones take 15%. Sequencing used PBMCs, obtained on the day of the yellow fever booster vaccination. These receptors came from a man aged 25 to 40 who received the YFV17D yellow fever vaccine. CDR3s leave out the opening cysteine and the closing phenylalanine or tryptophan. Each record gives: V gene, J gene, D gene, CDR3 protein. The D gene is left open where the match is weak.

v_call: TRBV13
j_call: TRBJ2-2
d_call: -
cdr3_aa: ASSARHTGELF

v_call: TRBV7-8
j_call: TRBJ1-5
d_call: -
cdr3_aa: ASSLSGGGNQPQH

v_call: TRBV7-3
j_call: TRBJ1-1
d_call: TRBD1
cdr3_aa: ASSQRRQGTMNTEAF

v_call: TRBV20-1
j_call: TRBJ2-5
d_call: TRBD1
cdr3_aa: SAPRQGETQY

v_call: TRBV27
j_call: TRBJ2-5
d_call: TRBD2
cdr3_aa: ASSLYSPLAGLQETQY

v_call: TRBV25-1
j_call: TRBJ1-6
d_call: TRBD1
cdr3_aa: ASRDRVLSPLH

v_call: TRBV15
j_call: TRBJ2-3
d_call: TRBD2
cdr3_aa: ATSKREGPDTQY

v_call: TRBV6-5
j_call: TRBJ2-2
d_call: -
cdr3_aa: AIRGNTGELF

v_call: TRBV29-1
j_call: TRBJ2-7
d_call: TRBD2
cdr3_aa: SVETSAYEQY

v_call: TRBV6-5
j_call: TRBJ2-2
d_call: TRBD2
cdr3_aa: ASSYLWSGGNTGELF

v_call: TRBV10-3
j_call: TRBJ2-1
d_call: -
cdr3_aa: AISRNHGNEQF

v_call: TRBV29-1
j_call: TRBJ2-7
d_call: TRBD2
cdr3_aa: SVESSGRAEQY

v_call: TRBV12-3/TRBV12-4
j_call: TRBJ2-7
d_call: -
cdr3_aa: ASSFLRSHEQY

v_call: TRBV18
j_call: TRBJ2-7
d_call: TRBD1
cdr3_aa: ASSPILGGAGEQY

v_call: TRBV7-2
j_call: TRBJ2-7
d_call: -
cdr3_aa: ASSKQSYEQY

v_call: TRBV5-1
j_call: TRBJ1-1
d_call: -
cdr3_aa: ASSSRSGDTEAF